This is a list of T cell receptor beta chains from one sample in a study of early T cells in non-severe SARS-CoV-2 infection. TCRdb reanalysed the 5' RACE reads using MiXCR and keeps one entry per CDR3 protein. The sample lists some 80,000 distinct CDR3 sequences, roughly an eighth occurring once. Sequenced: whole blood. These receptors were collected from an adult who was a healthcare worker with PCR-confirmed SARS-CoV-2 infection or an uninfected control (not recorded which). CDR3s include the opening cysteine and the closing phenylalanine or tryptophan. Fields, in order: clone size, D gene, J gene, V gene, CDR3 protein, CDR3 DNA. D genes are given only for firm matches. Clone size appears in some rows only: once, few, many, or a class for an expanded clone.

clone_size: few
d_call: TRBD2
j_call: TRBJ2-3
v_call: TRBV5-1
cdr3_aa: CASSRDGVAGQPGHSSTDTQYF
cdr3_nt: TGCGCCAGCAGCCGAGACGGAGTAGCGGGGCAGCCCGGGCACTCTAGCACAGATACGCAGTATTTT

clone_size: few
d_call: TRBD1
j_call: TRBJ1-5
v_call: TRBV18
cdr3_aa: CASSPLGQGAQKNQPQHF
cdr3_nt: TGTGCCAGCTCACCTTTGGGTCAGGGGGCTCAGAAGAATCAGCCCCAGCATTTT

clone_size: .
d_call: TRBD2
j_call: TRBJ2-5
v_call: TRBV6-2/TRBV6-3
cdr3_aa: CASSPGTSWAETQYF
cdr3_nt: TGTGCCAGCAGCCCTGGGACTAGCTGGGCGGAGACCCAGTACTTC

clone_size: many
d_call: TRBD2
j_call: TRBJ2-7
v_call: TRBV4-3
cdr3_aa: CASSQYTSGTYEQYF
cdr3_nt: TGCGCCAGCAGCCAATATACTAGCGGGACCTACGAGCAGTACTTC

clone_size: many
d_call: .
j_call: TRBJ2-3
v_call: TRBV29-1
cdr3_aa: CGISTTDTQYF
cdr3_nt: TGCGGGATAAGCACCACAGATACGCAGTATTTT

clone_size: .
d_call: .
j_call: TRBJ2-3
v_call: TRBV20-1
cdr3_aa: CSACRGGAGATDTQYF
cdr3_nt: TGCAGTGCTTGTAGAGGGGGGGCAGGAGCTACAGATACGCAGTATTTT

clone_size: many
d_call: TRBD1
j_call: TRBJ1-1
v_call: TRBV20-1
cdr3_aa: CSARWGAGGAYTEAFF
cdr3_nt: TGCAGTGCTAGATGGGGGGCAGGGGGCGCGTACACTGAAGCTTTCTTT

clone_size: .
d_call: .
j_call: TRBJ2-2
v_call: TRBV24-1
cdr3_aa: CATSGRNTGELFF
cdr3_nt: TGTGCCACCAGTGGTAGGAACACCGGGGAGCTGTTTTTT

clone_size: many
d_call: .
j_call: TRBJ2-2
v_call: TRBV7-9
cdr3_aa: CASSLGGTGELFF
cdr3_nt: TGTGCCAGCAGCTTAGGCGGCACCGGGGAGCTGTTTTTT

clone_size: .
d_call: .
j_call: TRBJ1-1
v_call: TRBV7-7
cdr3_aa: CASSQGPGTEAFF
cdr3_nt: TGTGCTAGCAGCCAGGGTCCCGGCACTGAAGCTTTCTTT

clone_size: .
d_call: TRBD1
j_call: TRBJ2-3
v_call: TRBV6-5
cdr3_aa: CASSPGQGPTDTQYF
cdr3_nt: TGTGCCAGCAGCCCGGGACAGGGCCCCACAGATACGCAGTATTTT

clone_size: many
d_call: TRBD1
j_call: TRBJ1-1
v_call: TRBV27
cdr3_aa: CASFGQGTIGSQAFF
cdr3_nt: TGTGCCAGCTTTGGACAGGGGACCATTGGCTCTCAAGCTTTCTTT

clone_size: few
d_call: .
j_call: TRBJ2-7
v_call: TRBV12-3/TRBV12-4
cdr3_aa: CASSLSPYEQYF
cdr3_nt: TGTGCCAGCAGCCTATCCCCCTACGAGCAGTACTTC

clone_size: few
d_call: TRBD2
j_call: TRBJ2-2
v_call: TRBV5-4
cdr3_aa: CASSLGLAFNTGELFF
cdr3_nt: TGTGCCAGCAGCTTAGGACTAGCCTTTAACACCGGGGAGCTGTTTTTT

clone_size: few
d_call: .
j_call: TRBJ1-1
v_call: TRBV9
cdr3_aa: CASSVDPGEAFF
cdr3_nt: TGTGCCAGCAGCGTAGATCCGGGTGAAGCTTTCTTT